Below, 3 T cell receptor beta chains from the same sample are listed, as sequenced in a study of shared clonotypes between healthy human individuals. Here immunoSEQ multiplex PCR was the method, and the copy in TCRdb shows in-frame clones only, minus some. The data contain hundreds of thousands of clones, less than 85% of them singletons. The source material was memory CD4+ T cells sorted from blood. Documented subset: CD45RA-negative fraction. The receptors here all came from a woman in her twenties or thirties in good health.

CDR3 coding DNA: TGCGCCAGCACCTCATGGGGGGTAGATACGCAGTATTTT. It translates to CASTSWGVDTQYF. V and J are TRBV5-1 and TRBJ2-3, with D maybe TRBD2 (6 bases). The germline gives CDR1 SGHRS, CDR2 YFSETQ. The CDR3 length is 13 residues. Trimming stripped 6 bases from V and 5 bases from J, with 13 bases between. Together with reference TRBV5-1 and TRBJ2-3, the CDR3 gives the full variable domain: KAGVTQTPRYLIKTRGQQVTLSCSPISGHRSVSWYQQTPGQGLQFLFEYFSETQRNKGNFPGRFSGRQFSNSRSEMNVSTLELGDSALYLCASTSWGVDTQYFGPGTRLTVL.

This chain joins TRBV5-1 and TRBJ1-1; 12 bases align to TRBD1. Germline V CDR1 and CDR2: SGHRS, YFSETQ. The J segment lost 0 bases and the V segment lost 4 bases, leaving 7 bases of the junction unmatched. The CDR3 extends over 17 amino acids. The CDR3 spells CASSKGTGGVLNTEAFF. CDR3 in DNA: TGCGCCAGCAGCAAGGGGACAGGGGGCGTTTTGAACACTGAAGCTTTCTTT.

The rearrangement uses TRBV6-1 and TRBJ2-1; the D is unclear. From germline, CDR1 is MNHNS and CDR2 SASEGT. V was clipped by 4 bases and J by 0 bases, with 13 bases between them. The CDR3 is made up of 16 amino acids. This CDR3 reads CASSGGYLRSYNEQFF. CDR3 nucleotide sequence: TGTGCCAGCAGTGGTGGCTACCTTCGCTCCTACAATGAGCAGTTCTTC.